The 32 T cell receptor beta chains below all came from one sample that was sequenced in a study of technical replicates of blood from a handful of donors. Using immunoSEQ multiplex PCR, the repertoire was profiled, and TCRdb retains in-frame clones only, with some absent. Among some 79,000 clones listed, approximately 94% were seen once. The sequenced sample consisted of T cells isolated from PBMCs. The receptors were gathered from a human donor in good health.

The chain has TRBV21-1 and TRBJ2-2; TRBD2 was called by the table and not checked on the DNA. TRBV21-1 is given as a pseudogene. CDR3 size: 17 residues. The CDR3 loop is CASSKEEAGENTGELFF. CDR3 nucleotide sequence: TGTGCCAGCAGCAAAGAAGAAGCGGGGGAGAACACCGGGGAGCTGTTTTTT.

This chain's CDR3 is CASSLTPAGNEQFF. CDR3 bases: TGTGCCAGTAGTTTAACCCCTGCGGGGAATGAGCAGTTCTTC. V gene TRBV19 combines with J gene TRBJ2-1, with D maybe TRBD2 (6 bases). With 5 bases removed from V and 7 bases from J, the gap between germline ends came to 15 bases. The CDR3 consists of 14 residues. Germline assignment: CDR1 LNHDA and CDR2 SQIVND (reference sequence).

The V and J genes are TRBV28 and TRBJ2-2; TRBD1 might be the D (5 bases). This CDR3 has 15 residues. With 4 bases removed from V and 7 bases from J, the gap between germline ends came to 16 bases. Germline-derived CDR1 and CDR2 are MDHEN and SYDVKM. CDR3 DNA: TGTGCCAGCAGTTATTTTACAGGTGGCGGCGGGGAGCTGTTTTTT. Translating gives CASSYFTGGGGELFF. Together with reference TRBV28 and TRBJ2-2, the CDR3 gives the full variable domain: DVKVTQSSRYLVKRTGEKVFLECVQDMDHENMFWYRQDPGLGLRLIYFSYDVKMKEKGDIPEGYSVSREKKERFSLILESASTNQTSMYLCASSYFTGGGGELFFGEGSRLTVL.

This chain joins TRBV6-1 and TRBJ1-1; possible D gene TRBD1, 6 bases. The CDR3 runs to 14 residues. V shed 4 bases and J shed 5 bases, with 14 bases lying between them. Looked up from germline, CDR1 is MNHNS and CDR2 is SASEGT. This chain's CDR3 is CASSGGQGRTEAFF. CDR3 nucleotide sequence: TGTGCCAGCAGTGGGGGGCAGGGACGGACTGAAGCTTTCTTT.

The V call is TRBV28, the J call TRBJ2-5; TRBD2 agrees at 8 bases. Germline V lookup: CDR1 MDHEN, CDR2 SYDVKM. V was clipped by 6 bases and J by 1 base; unmatched bases: 7. CDR3 length: 15 residues. Here the CDR3 DNA reads TGTGCCAGCAGGTTAGCGGGGCTACTCCAAGAGACCCAGTACTTC. This encodes CASRLAGLLQETQYF.

The chain links TRBV10-3 to TRBJ2-3, with TRBD2 matching over 8 bases. Germline V gene sequence: CDR1 ENHRY, CDR2 SYGVKD. J lost 6 bases, V lost 2 bases, and 10 bases had no gene match. This CDR3 comprises 16 residues. CDR3 in amino acids: CAISEGASGFSDTQYF. CDR3 coding DNA: TGTGCCATCAGTGAGGGGGCTAGCGGGTTCTCGGATACGCAGTATTTT.

The rearrangement links TRBV9 to TRBJ1-2; maybe TRBD1 (5 bases). Trimming removed 3 bases from V and 7 bases from J, with 10 bases in between. CDR3 length: 12 residues. Germline V gives CDR1 SGDLS, CDR2 YYNGEE. In nucleotides, the CDR3 is TGTGCCAGCAGCGCTACCAGGGTTGGCTACACCTTC. The encoded protein is CASSATRVGYTF.

The V and J genes are TRBV11-2 and TRBJ1-3; TRBD1 might be the D (6 bases). The CDR3 is 15 residues long. Trimming cost V 2 bases and J 4 bases, with 12 bases left between them. The germline gives CDR1 SGHAT, CDR2 FQNNGV. Here the CDR3 reads CASSLTTGLGNTIYF. Here the CDR3 DNA reads TGTGCCAGCAGCTTAACAACAGGGCTCGGAAACACCATATATTTT.

This chain links TRBV11-3 with TRBJ2-7; no reliable D call. From germline, CDR1 is SGHNT and CDR2 YENEEA. Trimming stripped 3 bases from V and 3 bases from J, with 6 bases between. The CDR3 runs to 12 residues. CDR3 residues: CASSFRGYEQYF. In DNA, the CDR3 is TGTGCCAGCAGCTTCCGAGGCTACGAGCAGTACTTC.

The V call is TRBV29-1, the J call TRBJ1-1, with D perhaps matching TRBD1 (6 bases). The CDR3 sequence is 12 residues long. V lost 6 bases to trimming and J lost 4 bases, with 12 bases between them. The germline V gene has CDR1 SQVTM and CDR2 ANQGSEA. CDR3 protein: CSVDSQGTEAFF. CDR3 bases: TGCAGCGTGGACAGCCAAGGCACTGAAGCTTTCTTT.

In its sample, this clone was seen once. This sequence joins TRBV11-2 and TRBJ2-3; the D gene is possibly TRBD2 (6 bases). The CDR3 runs 13 residues. In germline, CDR1 is SGHAT, CDR2 FQNNGV. V lost 5 bases to trimming and J lost 5 bases, with 11 bases between them. The CDR3 nucleotides read TGTGCCAGCAGCCCGGGGGTGAGAGATACGCAGTATTTT. This encodes CASSPGVRDTQYF.

The rearrangement links TRBV19 to TRBJ2-5, with D tentatively TRBD2 (6 bases). Germline CDR1 reads LNHDA; CDR2 reads SQIVND (reference sequence). The length of the CDR3 is 13 residues. The V end was cut by 6 bases, the J end by 2 bases, with 10 bases between. DNA of the CDR3: TGTGCCAGTAGAACCCGGGAGCAAGAGACCCAGTACTTC. It codes for CASRTREQETQYF.

This clone was detected only once. The V gene is TRBV4-2, the J gene TRBJ2-7; tentatively, D is TRBD2 (6 bases). Per germline, CDR1 LGHNA and CDR2 YNFKEQ. The CDR3 contains 16 residues. Trimming removed 0 bases at V and 1 base at J, with 13 bases between. In DNA form, the CDR3 reads TGTGCCAGCAGCCAAGAGGGTAGCGGAGCTTCCTACGAGCAGTACTTC. Translated: CASSQEGSGASYEQYF.

The chain has TRBV6-4 and TRBJ2-2; D is possibly TRBD2 (6 bases). The CDR3 totals 12 residues. CDR1 and CDR2 from the germline V gene are MRHNA and SNTAGT. The V and J ends lost 5 bases and 7 bases respectively, with 8 bases between them. As DNA, the CDR3 is TGTGCCAGCAGTACAGCGGGCGGGGAGCTGTTTTTT. Translated, it gives CASSTAGGELFF.

This clone was seen a single time. This rearrangement joins TRBV19 to TRBJ1-4; 8 nucleotides agree with TRBD1. Germline V CDR1 and CDR2: LNHDA, SQIVND (reference sequence). The CDR3 runs 16 residues. J was trimmed by 1 base and V by 5 bases; bases with no gene match: 6. In DNA, the CDR3 is TGTGCCAGTAGTGAAGACAGGGGAAAAACTAATGAAAAACTGTTTTTT. Its translation is CASSEDRGKTNEKLFF.

CDR3 amino acids: CASRESLGTNEKLFF. DNA for the CDR3: TGTGCCAGCAGAGAGAGTCTAGGAACTAATGAAAAACTGTTTTTT. The chain combines TRBV7-6 with TRBJ1-4; D unresolved. Per the germline V gene, CDR1 is SGHVS and CDR2 is FNYEAQ. The CDR3 contains 15 residues. Trimming took off 6 bases at V and 1 base at J, with 12 bases between the two ends.

V and J are TRBV14 and TRBJ1-1; D is unclear. The ends were cut back, 5 bases at V and 4 bases at J, with 11 bases in the middle. In germline, CDR1 is SGHDN, CDR2 FVKESK. The CDR3 runs 13 residues. CDR3 sequence: CASSYGKGTEAFF. In nucleotides, the CDR3 is TGTGCCAGCAGCTACGGGAAAGGCACTGAAGCTTTCTTT.

The chain combines TRBV4-2 with TRBJ1-6, with a possible D match to TRBD1 (6 bases). CDR1 is LGHNA and CDR2 is YNFKEQ in the germline V gene. The V gene lost 1 base and the J gene lost 4 bases, with 8 bases spanning the gap. The CDR3 has 15 residues. This chain's CDR3 is CASSQADSYNSPLHF. The CDR3 nucleotides read TGTGCCAGCAGCCAAGCGGACAGTTATAATTCACCCCTCCACTTT.

The chain carries TRBV7-8 and TRBJ1-1; D remains unclear. V dropped 1 base and J dropped 2 bases, with 8 bases sitting between them. CDR1 SGHVS and CDR2 FQNEAQ come from the germline V gene. The CDR3 covers 14 residues. CDR3 sequence reads: CASSLVRGNTEAFF. The CDR3 DNA sequence: TGTGCCAGCAGCTTAGTTCGGGGAAACACTGAAGCTTTCTTT.

This clone showed up just once. The CDR3 nucleotides are TGCGCCAGCAGCTCCCGGGACACCAACACCGGGGAGCTGTTTTTT. It is translated as CASSSRDTNTGELFF. V usage is TRBV5-1 and J usage is TRBJ2-2; possibly TRBD1 for D (6 bases). V lost 3 bases to trimming and J lost 2 bases, with 11 bases between them. Germline V gene data show CDR1 as SGHRS and CDR2 as YFSETQ. The CDR3 spans 15 residues.

For the CDR3, the DNA is TGTGCCAGCAGCCTAACTTCAACTAATGAAAAACTGTTTTTT. Translating gives CASSLTSTNEKLFF. The chain is built from TRBV4-2 and TRBJ1-4; D unclear. From germline, CDR1 is LGHNA and CDR2 YNFKEQ. This CDR3 is 14 amino acids long. Trimming stripped 4 bases from V and 0 bases from J, with 6 bases between.

The chain joins TRBV4-1 to TRBJ1-4; D unresolved. The germline CDR1 and CDR2 sequences are MGHRA and YSYEKL. The germline V and J ends were trimmed by 4 bases and 2 bases, with 14 bases remaining between them. The CDR3 loop spans 16 amino acids. CDR3 in DNA: TGCGCCAGCAGCCTCGGGCCCGGGAGCACTAATGAAAAACTGTTTTTT. It is translated as CASSLGPGSTNEKLFF.

Of note for this clone: The same CDR3 is also encoded by other DNA sequences in this sample. The rearrangement joins TRBV19 to TRBJ2-1; 8 bases agree with TRBD2. The germline gives CDR1 LNHDA, CDR2 SQIVND (reference sequence). CDR3 length equals 15 residues. The V gene end was trimmed by 1 base and the J gene end by 4 bases; junction bases not matched to a gene: 3. CDR3 in amino acids: CASSIASGSYNEQFF. CDR3 bases: TGTGCCAGTAGTATAGCCAGCGGGAGTTACAATGAGCAGTTCTTC.

The J gene is TRBJ2-7, the V gene TRBV10-3, with D uncertain. Germline V CDR1 and CDR2: ENHRY, SYGVKD. Trimming cost V 2 bases and J 3 bases, with 14 bases left between them. The CDR3 runs 15 residues. The CDR3 loop reads CAISEEVHKHYEQYF. The CDR3 nucleotides are TGTGCCATCAGTGAGGAGGTCCACAAGCACTACGAGCAGTACTTC.

The V and J genes are TRBV6-5 and TRBJ1-1; D is unclear. The CDR3 is 14 residues long. The germline V gene has CDR1 MNHEY and CDR2 SVGAGI. V shed 2 bases and J shed 1 base, with 8 bases lying between them. Here the CDR3 reads CASSYISQNTEAFF. DNA for the CDR3: TGTGCCAGCAGTTACATTTCACAGAACACTGAAGCTTTCTTT.

The V call is TRBV7-9, the J call TRBJ1-5, with TRBD1 matching over 10 bases. This CDR3 comprises 16 residues. Per the germline V gene, CDR1 is SEHNR and CDR2 is FQNEAQ (reference sequence). The ends lost 0 bases at V and 7 bases at J; junction bases unmatched: 6. The DNA of the CDR3 is TGTGCCAGCAGCTTAGCGTTCGGGGACAGGGGCCAGCCCCAGCATTTT. It encodes CASSLAFGDRGQPQHF.

This rearrangement joins TRBV5-6 to TRBJ2-7; possible D gene TRBD2, 6 bases. This CDR3 is 15 amino acids long. Germline V gene data show CDR1 as SGHDT and CDR2 as YYEEEE. Trimming left V 3 bases short and J 1 base short, with 14 bases between. The CDR3: CASSSFQRVSYEQYF. The CDR3, as DNA: TGTGCCAGCAGCTCCTTTCAGCGGGTTTCCTACGAGCAGTACTTC. Variable domain in full (rest from reference TRBV5-6 and TRBJ2-7): DAGVTQSPTHLIKTRGQQVTLRCSPKSGHDTVSWYQQALGQGPQFIFQYYEEEERQRGNFPDRFSGHQFPNYSSELNVNALLLGDSALYLCASSSFQRVSYEQYFGPGTRLTVT.

The chain uses TRBV4-1 and TRBJ1-5; the D gene is possibly TRBD1 (6 bases). Trimming removed 3 bases from V and 3 bases from J, with 9 bases in between. The CDR3 contains 14 residues. CDR1 and CDR2 (germline): MGHRA, YSYEKL. The CDR3 is CASSQTGTNQPQHF. DNA of the CDR3: TGCGCCAGCAGCCAGACAGGCACCAATCAGCCCCAGCATTTT.

This clone was detected only a few times. V is TRBV27 and J is TRBJ1-3; D is undetermined. The CDR3 loop spans 13 amino acids. The V gene's germline CDR1 is MNHEY and CDR2 SMNVEV (reference sequence). V was shortened by 10 bases and J by 0 bases, with 10 bases between the two germline ends. CDR3 DNA: TGTGCCAACGCGGGGAGCTCTGGAAACACCATATATTTT. It translates to CANAGSSGNTIYF.

This chain links TRBV27 with TRBJ1-1, with D unclear. The germline gives CDR1 MNHEY, CDR2 SMNVEV (reference sequence). Trimming shortened V by 8 bases and J by 1 base, and 8 bases separated the two germline ends. The length of the CDR3 is 12 residues. This CDR3 reads CASGSGNTEAFF. CDR3 coding DNA: TGTGCCAGCGGTTCGGGGAACACTGAAGCTTTCTTT.

The sample holds a few counts of this clone. The V call is TRBV9, the J call TRBJ1-3; the match to TRBD1 covers 8 bases. The CDR3 totals 15 residues. CDR1 is SGDLS, CDR2 YYNGEE, per germline. V lost 0 bases to trimming and J lost 4 bases; unmatched junction nucleotides: 3. CDR3 amino acids: CASSVGRQGGNTIYF. Written as DNA, the CDR3 is TGTGCCAGCAGCGTAGGCCGACAGGGGGGAAACACCATATATTTT.

The chain recombines TRBV1 with TRBJ2-5; no DNA check was done on the table's D call, TRBD2. TRBV1 is a pseudogene segment. The CDR3 totals 13 residues. CDR3 bases: TGCACCAGCAATCGGGACTTACAAGAGACCCAGTACTTC. Protein sequence: CTSNRDLQETQYF.